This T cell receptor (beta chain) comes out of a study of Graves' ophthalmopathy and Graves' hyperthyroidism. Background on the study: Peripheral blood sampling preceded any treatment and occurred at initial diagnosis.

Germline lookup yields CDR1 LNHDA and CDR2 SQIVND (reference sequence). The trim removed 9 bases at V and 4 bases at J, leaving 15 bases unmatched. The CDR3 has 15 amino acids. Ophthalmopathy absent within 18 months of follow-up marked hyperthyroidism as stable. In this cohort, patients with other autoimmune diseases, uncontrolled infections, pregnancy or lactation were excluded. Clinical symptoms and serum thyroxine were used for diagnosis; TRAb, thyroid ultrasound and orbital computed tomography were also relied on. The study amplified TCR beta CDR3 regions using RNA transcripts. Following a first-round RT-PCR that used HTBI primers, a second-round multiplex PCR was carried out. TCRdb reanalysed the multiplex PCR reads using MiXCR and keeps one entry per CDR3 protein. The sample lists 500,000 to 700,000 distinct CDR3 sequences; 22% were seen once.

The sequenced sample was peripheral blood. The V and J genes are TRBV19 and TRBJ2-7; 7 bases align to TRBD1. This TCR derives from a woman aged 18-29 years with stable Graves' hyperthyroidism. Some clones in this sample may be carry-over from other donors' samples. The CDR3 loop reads CASRTTGTELYEQYF. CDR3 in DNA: TGTGCCAGCCGCACAACCGGGACAGAACTGTACGAGCAGTACTTC.